The clone carrying this TCR beta chain occurred a few times. The CDR3 sequence is 17 residues long. Germline loops: CDR1 SGDLS, CDR2 YYNGEE. Trimming removed 4 bases from V and 0 bases from J; junction bases left unmatched: 10. This record belongs to a study of blood T cell repertoires in COVID-19. Study in general: Researchers got acute and convalescent COVID-19 samples from the United States, Italy and Spain.

Method: immunoSEQ multiplex PCR; TCRdb's copy keeps in-frame clones and lacks some. The sample carries tens of thousands of clones, around 80% recorded once. The V and J genes are TRBV9 and TRBJ2-1; 7 nucleotides agree with TRBD1. The sequenced sample consisted of peripheral blood. The source is a man in his fifties or sixties with acute or convalescent COVID-19. CDR3 region: CASSPRQGAPSYNEQFF. Written as DNA, the CDR3 is TGTGCCAGCAGCCCGAGACAGGGAGCCCCCTCCTACAATGAGCAGTTCTTC.